This T cell receptor beta chain emerged from a study of control samples from healthy donors and cancer patients. The table came from immunoSEQ multiplex PCR; TCRdb's copy has only in-frame clones and leaves some out. The table lists over 150,000 clones, roughly 94% of them singletons. With 0 bases clipped from V and 8 bases from J, the junction kept 4 bases outside the gene matches. The CDR3 runs 14 residues. CDR1 SGDLS and CDR2 YYNGEE come from the germline V gene. The clonotype was recovered from a woman under 30 in good health. Sequenced: blood. The rearrangement links TRBV9 to TRBJ1-4; 7 bases fit TRBD1. The CDR3 spells CASSVEGGREKLFF. DNA of the CDR3: TGTGCCAGCAGCGTAGAAGGGGGCAGGGAAAAACTGTTTTTT. Variable domain in full (rest from reference TRBV9 and TRBJ1-4): DSGVTQTPKHLITATGQRVTLRCSPRSGDLSVYWYQQSLDQGLQFLIQYYNGEERAKGNILERFSAQQFPDLHSELNLSSLELGDSALYFCASSVEGGREKLFFGSGTQLSVL.